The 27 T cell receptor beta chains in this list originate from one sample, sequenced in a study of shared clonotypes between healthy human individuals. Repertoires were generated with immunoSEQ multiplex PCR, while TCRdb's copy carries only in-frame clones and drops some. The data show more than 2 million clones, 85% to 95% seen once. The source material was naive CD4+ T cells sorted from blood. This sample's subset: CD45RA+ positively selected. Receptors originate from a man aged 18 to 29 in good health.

The CDR3 DNA reads TGTGCCAGCAGCTTAAGGGGCCGGGACGAGCAGAGCTCCTACGAGCAGTACTTC. This encodes CASSLRGRDEQSSYEQYF. The chain combines TRBV7-9 with TRBJ2-7, with D tentatively TRBD1 or TRBD2 (5 bases each). The CDR3 is made up of 18 amino acids. Looked up from germline, CDR1 is SEHNR and CDR2 is FQNEAQ (reference sequence). V lost 2 bases to trimming and J lost 0 bases, with 20 bases between them.

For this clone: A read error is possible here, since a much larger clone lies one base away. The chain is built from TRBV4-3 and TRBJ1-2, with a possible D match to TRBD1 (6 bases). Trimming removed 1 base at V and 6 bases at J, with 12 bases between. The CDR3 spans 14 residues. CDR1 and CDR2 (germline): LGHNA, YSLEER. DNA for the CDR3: TGCGCCAGCAGCCAAGTCGAACAGGGACATGGCTACACCTTC. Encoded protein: CASSQVEQGHGYTF.

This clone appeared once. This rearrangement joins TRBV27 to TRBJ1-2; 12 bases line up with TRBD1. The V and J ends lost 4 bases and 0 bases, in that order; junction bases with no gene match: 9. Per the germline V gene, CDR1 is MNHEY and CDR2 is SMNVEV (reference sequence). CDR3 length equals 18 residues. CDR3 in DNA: TGTGCCAGCAGTTCGGGGGGACAGGGGGCGTCCTCTAACTATGGCTACACCTTC. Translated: CASSSGGQGASSNYGYTF.

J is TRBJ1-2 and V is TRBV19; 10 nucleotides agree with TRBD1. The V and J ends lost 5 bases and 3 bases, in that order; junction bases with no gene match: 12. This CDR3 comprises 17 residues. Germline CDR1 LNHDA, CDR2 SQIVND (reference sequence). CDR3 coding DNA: TGTGCCAGTAGTCGGGAAAACCGGGACAGGGGCTACTATGGCTACACCTTC. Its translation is CASSRENRDRGYYGYTF.

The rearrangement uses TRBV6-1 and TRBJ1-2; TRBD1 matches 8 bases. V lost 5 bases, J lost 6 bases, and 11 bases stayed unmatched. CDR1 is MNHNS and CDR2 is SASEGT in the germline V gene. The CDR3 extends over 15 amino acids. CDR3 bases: TGTGCCAGCAGTCCTAGACAGGGGACGATGCATGGCTACACCTTC. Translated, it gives CASSPRQGTMHGYTF.

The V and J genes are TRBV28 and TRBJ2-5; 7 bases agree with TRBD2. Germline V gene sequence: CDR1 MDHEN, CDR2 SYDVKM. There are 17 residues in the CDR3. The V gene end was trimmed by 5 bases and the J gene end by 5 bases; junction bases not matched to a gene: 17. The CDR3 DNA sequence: TGTGCCAGCAGTGATCAGGGACCTCTCGGGGGGACCGAGACCCAGTACTTC. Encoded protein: CASSDQGPLGGTETQYF.

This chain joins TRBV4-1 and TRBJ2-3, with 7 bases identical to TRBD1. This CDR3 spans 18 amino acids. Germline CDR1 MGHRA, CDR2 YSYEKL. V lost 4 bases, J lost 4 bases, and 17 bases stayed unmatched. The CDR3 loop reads CASSPSGQQSFSADTQYF. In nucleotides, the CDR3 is TGCGCCAGCAGCCCCTCGGGACAGCAGTCGTTTTCGGCAGATACGCAGTATTTT.

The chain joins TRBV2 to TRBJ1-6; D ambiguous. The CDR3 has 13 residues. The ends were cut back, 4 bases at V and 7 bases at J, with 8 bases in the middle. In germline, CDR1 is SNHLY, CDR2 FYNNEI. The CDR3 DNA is TGTGCCAGCAGTGCCTGGGAAAATTCACCCCTCCACTTT. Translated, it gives CASSAWENSPLHF.

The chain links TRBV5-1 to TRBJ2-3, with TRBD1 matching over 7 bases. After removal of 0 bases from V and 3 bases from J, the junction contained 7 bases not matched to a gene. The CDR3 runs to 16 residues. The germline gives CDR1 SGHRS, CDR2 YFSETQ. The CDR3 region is CASSLEGTVGTDTQYF. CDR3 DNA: TGCGCCAGCAGCTTGGAAGGGACAGTAGGAACAGATACGCAGTATTTT. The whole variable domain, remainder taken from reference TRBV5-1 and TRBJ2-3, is KAGVTQTPRYLIKTRGQQVTLSCSPISGHRSVSWYQQTPGQGLQFLFEYFSETQRNKGNFPGRFSGRQFSNSRSEMNVSTLELGDSALYLCASSLEGTVGTDTQYFGPGTRLTVL.

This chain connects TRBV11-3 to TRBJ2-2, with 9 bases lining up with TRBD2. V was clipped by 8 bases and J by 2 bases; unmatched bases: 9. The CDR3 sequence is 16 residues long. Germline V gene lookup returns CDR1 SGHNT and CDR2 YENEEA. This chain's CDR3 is CASRSGGTKNTGELFF. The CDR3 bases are TGTGCCAGCCGCAGCGGGGGGACCAAAAACACCGGGGAGCTGTTTTTT.

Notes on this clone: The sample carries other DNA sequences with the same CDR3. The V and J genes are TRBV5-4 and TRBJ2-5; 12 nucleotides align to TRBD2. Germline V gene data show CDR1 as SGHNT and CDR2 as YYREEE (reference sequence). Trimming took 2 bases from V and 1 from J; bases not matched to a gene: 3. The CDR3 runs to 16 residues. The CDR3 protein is CASSLRTSGAQETQYF. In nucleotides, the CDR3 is TGTGCCAGCAGCTTACGGACTAGCGGGGCCCAAGAGACCCAGTACTTC. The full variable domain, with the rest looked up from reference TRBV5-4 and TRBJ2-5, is ETGVTQSPTHLIKTRGQQVTLRCSSQSGHNTVSWYQQALGQGPQFIFQYYREEENGRGNFPPRFSGLQFPNYSSELNVNALELDDSALYLCASSLRTSGAQETQYFGPGTRLLVL.

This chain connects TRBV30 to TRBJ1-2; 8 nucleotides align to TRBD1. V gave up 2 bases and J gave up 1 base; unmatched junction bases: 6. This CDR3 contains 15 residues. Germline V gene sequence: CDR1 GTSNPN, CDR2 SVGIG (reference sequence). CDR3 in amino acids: CAWSLRTGINYGYTF. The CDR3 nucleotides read TGTGCCTGGAGTCTAAGGACAGGGATTAACTATGGCTACACCTTC.

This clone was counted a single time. CDR3 DNA: TGTGCCAGCAGCTTTGCCGGCTTTGTGACTAGCGGGGTGCAAGATACGCAGTATTTT. This gives the protein CASSFAGFVTSGVQDTQYF. V gene TRBV7-9 combines with J gene TRBJ2-3, with TRBD2 matching over 11 bases. Germline loops: CDR1 SEHNR, CDR2 FQNEAQ (reference sequence). Losses at the gene ends were 3 bases for V and 5 bases for J; bases not matched to a gene: 16. The CDR3 length is 19 residues.

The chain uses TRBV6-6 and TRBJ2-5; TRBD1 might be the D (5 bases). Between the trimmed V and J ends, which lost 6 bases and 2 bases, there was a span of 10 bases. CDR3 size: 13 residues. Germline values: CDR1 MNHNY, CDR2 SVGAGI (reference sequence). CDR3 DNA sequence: TGTGCCAGCAGAGCAGGGTTACAAGAGACCCAGTACTTC. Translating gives CASRAGLQETQYF.

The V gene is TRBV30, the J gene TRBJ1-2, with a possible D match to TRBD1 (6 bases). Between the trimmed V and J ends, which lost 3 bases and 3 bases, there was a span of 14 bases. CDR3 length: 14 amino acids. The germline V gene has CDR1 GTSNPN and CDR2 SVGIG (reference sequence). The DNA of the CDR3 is TGTGCCTGGAGCCCTGGACAGCCCTACTATGGCTACACCTTC. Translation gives CAWSPGQPYYGYTF.

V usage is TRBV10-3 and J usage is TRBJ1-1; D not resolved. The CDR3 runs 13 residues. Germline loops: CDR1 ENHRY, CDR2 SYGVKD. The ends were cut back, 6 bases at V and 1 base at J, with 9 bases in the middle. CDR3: CAIRISRNTEAFF. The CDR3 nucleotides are TGTGCCATCAGGATATCGAGGAACACTGAAGCTTTCTTT.

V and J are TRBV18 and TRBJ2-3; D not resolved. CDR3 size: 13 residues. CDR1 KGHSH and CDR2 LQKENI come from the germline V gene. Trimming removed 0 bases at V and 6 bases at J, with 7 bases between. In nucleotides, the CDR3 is TGTGCCAGCTCACCACCGAAACTGGATACGCAGTATTTT. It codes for CASSPPKLDTQYF.

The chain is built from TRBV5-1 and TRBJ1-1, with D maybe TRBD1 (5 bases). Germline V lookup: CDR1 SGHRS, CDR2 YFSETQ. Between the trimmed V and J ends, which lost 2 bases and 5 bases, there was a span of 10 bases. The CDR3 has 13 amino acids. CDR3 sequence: CASSFGEGTEAFF. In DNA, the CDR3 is TGCGCCAGCAGCTTCGGGGAGGGGACTGAAGCTTTCTTT.

CDR3 protein: CASSLEPTGPVFF. In DNA form, the CDR3 reads TGTGCCAGCAGCTTAGAGCCCACAGGGCCAGTTTTCTTT. The chain is built from TRBV7-6 and TRBJ1-1; TRBD1 might be the D (6 bases). Germline CDR1 SGHVS, CDR2 FNYEAQ. The germline V and J ends were trimmed by 1 base and 13 bases, with 16 bases remaining between them. The CDR3 loop spans 13 amino acids.

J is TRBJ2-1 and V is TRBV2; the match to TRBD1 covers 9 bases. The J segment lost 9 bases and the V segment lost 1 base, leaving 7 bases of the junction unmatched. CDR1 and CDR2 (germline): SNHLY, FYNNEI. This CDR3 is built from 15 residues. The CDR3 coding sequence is TGTGCCAGCAGTGAAGTGGGGACAGGGAGCGGTGAGCAGTTCTTC. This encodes CASSEVGTGSGEQFF.

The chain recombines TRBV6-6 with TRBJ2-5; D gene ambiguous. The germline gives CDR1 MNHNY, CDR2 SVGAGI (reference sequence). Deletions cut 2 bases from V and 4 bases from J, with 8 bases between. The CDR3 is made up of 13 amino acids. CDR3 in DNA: TGTGCCAGCAGTTACGGGCTGGTAGAGACCCAGTACTTC. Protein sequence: CASSYGLVETQYF.

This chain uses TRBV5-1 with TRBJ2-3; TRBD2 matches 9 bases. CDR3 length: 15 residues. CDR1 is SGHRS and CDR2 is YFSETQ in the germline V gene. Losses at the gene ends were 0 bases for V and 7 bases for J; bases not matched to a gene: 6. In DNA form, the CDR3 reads TGCGCCAGCAGCTTGGGTGGGCTAGCGGGAAATACGCAGTATTTT. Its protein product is CASSLGGLAGNTQYF.

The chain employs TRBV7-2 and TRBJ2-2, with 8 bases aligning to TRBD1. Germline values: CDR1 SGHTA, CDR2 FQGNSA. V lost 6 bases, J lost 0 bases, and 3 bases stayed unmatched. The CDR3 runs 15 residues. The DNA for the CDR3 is TGTGCCAGCAGGATGGACAGGGCGAACACCGGGGAGCTGTTTTTT. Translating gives CASRMDRANTGELFF.

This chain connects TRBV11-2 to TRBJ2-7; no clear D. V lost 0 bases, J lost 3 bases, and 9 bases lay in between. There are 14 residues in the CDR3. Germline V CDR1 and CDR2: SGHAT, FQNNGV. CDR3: CASSLEEGLYEQYF. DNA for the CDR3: TGTGCCAGCAGCTTAGAGGAAGGCCTCTACGAGCAGTACTTC.

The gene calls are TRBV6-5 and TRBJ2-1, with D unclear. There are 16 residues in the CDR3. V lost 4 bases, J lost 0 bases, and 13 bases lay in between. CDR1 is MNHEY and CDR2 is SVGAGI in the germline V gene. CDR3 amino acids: CASSSTLPSSYNEQFF. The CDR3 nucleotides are TGTGCCAGCAGTTCCACTCTTCCTAGCTCCTACAATGAGCAGTTCTTC.

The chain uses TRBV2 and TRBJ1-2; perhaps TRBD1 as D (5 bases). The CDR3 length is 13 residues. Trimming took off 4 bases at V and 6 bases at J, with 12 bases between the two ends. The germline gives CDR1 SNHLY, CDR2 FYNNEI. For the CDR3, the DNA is TGTGCCAGCAGTGCTTGGGGCGGGGATGGCTACACCTTC. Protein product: CASSAWGGDGYTF. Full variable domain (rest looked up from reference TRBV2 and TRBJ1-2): EPEVTQTPSHQVTQMGQEVILRCVPISNHLYFYWYRQILGQKVEFLVSFYNNEISEKSEIFDDQFSVERPDGSNFTLKIRSTKLEDSAMYFCASSAWGGDGYTFGSGTRLTVV.

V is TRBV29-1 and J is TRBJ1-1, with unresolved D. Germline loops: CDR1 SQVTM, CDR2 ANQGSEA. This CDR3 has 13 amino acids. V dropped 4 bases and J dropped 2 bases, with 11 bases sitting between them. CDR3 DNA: TGCAGCGTTGCAATGGTTTTAAACACTGAAGCTTTCTTT. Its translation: CSVAMVLNTEAFF. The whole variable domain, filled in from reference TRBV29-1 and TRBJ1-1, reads SAVISQKPSRDICQRGTSLTIQCQVDSQVTMMFWYRQQPGQSLTLIATANQGSEATYESGFVIDKFPISRPNLTFSTLTVSNMSPEDSSIYLCSVAMVLNTEAFFGQGTRLTVV.